A selection of T cell receptor beta chains follows, all from one sample in a study of beta chain features in type 1 diabetes. TCRdb keeps only in-frame clones here, not all; method: immunoSEQ multiplex PCR. Counted here are approximately 38,000 clones, around 60% occurring once; the ten biggest clones make up roughly 2%. The sample consisted of Tregs from blood. The receptors come from a woman in her thirties in good health. The CDR3 runs from the conserved cysteine through the conserved F or W. D genes are given only for firm matches. A clone size is listed for some rows: how often the clone was seen (once, few, many), or a class if it is expanded.

V gene	clone size	D gene	J gene	CDR3 protein	CDR3 DNA
TRBV2	.	TRBD2	TRBJ2-5	CASSELASGSIETQYF	TGTGCCAGCAGTGAATTGGCTAGCGGGAGCATAGAGACCCAGTACTTC
TRBV5-4	.	.	TRBJ2-3	CASSLGGGPYRDTQYF	TGTGCCAGCAGCTTGGGTGGAGGACCCTATCGAGATACGCAGTATTTT
TRBV6-5	few	TRBD1	TRBJ2-1	CASRPTADRGHEQFF	TGTGCCAGCAGACCCACTGCAGACAGGGGCCATGAGCAGTTCTTC
TRBV7-3	few	.	TRBJ2-3	CASSPHAEADTQYF	TGTGCCAGCAGCCCCCACGCCGAGGCAGATACGCAGTATTTT
TRBV18	.	.	TRBJ2-1	CASSPNRVVGAEQFF	TGTGCCAGCTCACCAAACCGGGTAGTGGGGGCTGAGCAGTTCTTC
TRBV19	.	TRBD2	TRBJ2-7	CASSRGTSGTYEQYF	TGTGCCAGTAGCAGAGGGACTAGCGGGACCTACGAGCAGTACTTC
TRBV5-5	.	.	TRBJ1-4	CASSLALNRNNEKLFF	TGTGCCAGCAGCTTGGCCCTCAACAGGAATAATGAAAAACTGTTTTTT
TRBV9	.	.	TRBJ2-2	CASSVGIGGLNTGELFF	TGTGCCAGCAGCGTAGGGATAGGGGGATTGAACACCGGGGAGCTGTTTTTT
TRBV6-6	.	TRBD1	TRBJ1-1	CASGEDPQGAWEAFF	TGTGCCAGCGGTGAGGATCCGCAGGGGGCCTGGGAAGCTTTCTTT
TRBV19	few	.	TRBJ1-5	CASSMVRRTSPQHF	TGTGCCAGTAGTATGGTCAGGCGTACTTCGCCCCAGCATTTT
TRBV5-1	.	.	TRBJ2-7	CASSLVQGLSYEQYF	TGCGCCAGCAGCTTGGTGCAGGGCCTCTCCTACGAGCAGTACTTC
TRBV30	.	.	TRBJ1-5	CAWSVRAPGANQPQHF	TGTGCCTGGAGTGTACGAGCGCCGGGTGCCAATCAGCCCCAGCATTTT
TRBV5-1	.	TRBD2	TRBJ2-1	CASSRGLAGPQRFF	TGCGCCAGCAGCAGGGGACTAGCGGGTCCTCAGCGGTTCTTC
TRBV9	once	TRBD2	TRBJ2-7	CASSPTSGFSYEQYF	TGTGCCAGCAGCCCGACTAGCGGGTTCTCCTACGAGCAGTACTTC
TRBV28	.	.	TRBJ2-7	CASSSAGPTASYEQYF	TGTGCCAGCAGTTCCGCCGGACCGACAGCGTCCTACGAGCAGTACTTC
TRBV7-9	.	TRBD2	TRBJ2-7	CASRLTSGEQYF	TGTGCCAGCAGACTTACTAGCGGCGAGCAGTACTTC
TRBV28	.	.	TRBJ2-2	CASSRGYGELFF	TGTGCCAGCAGCAGGGGATACGGGGAGCTGTTTTTT
TRBV4-1	once	TRBD2	TRBJ2-4	CAGSQESFGTSGLAKNIQYF	TGCGCCGGCAGCCAAGAAAGTTTTGGGACTAGCGGCCTAGCCAAAAACATTCAGTACTTC
TRBV4-2	.	.	TRBJ2-5	CASSRGGEETQYF	TGTGCCAGCAGCCGTGGGGGCGAAGAGACCCAGTACTTC
TRBV4-3	.	TRBD2	TRBJ2-1	CASSQDPSQSGSWYNEQFF	TGCGCCAGCAGCCAAGATCCCTCCCAAAGCGGGAGTTGGTACAATGAGCAGTTCTTC
TRBV7-2	.	.	TRBJ2-2	CASSLTTGGELFF	TGTGCCAGCAGCCTAACCACGGGCGGGGAGCTGTTTTTT
TRBV7-3	few	TRBD1	TRBJ1-1	CASSKTGIDEAFF	TGTGCCAGCAGCAAGACAGGGATTGATGAAGCTTTCTTT